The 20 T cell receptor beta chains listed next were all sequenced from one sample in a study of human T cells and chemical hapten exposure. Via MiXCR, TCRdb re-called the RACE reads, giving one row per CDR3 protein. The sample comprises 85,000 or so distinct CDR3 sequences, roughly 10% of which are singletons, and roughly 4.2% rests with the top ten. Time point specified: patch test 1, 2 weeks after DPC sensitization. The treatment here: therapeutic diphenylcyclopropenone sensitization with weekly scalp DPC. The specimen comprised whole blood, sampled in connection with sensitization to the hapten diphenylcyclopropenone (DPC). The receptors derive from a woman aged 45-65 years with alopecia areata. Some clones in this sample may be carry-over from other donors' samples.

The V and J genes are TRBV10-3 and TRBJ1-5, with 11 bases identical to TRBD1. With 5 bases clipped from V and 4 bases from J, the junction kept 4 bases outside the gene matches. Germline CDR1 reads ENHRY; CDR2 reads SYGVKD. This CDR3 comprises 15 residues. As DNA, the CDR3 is TGTGCCATCAGTATGGACAGGGGGCCAAATCAGCCCCAGCATTTT. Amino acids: CAISMDRGPNQPQHF.

The CDR3 reads CASSLQIEAYEQYF. The CDR3 nucleotides are TGCGCCAGCAGCCTGCAGATCGAAGCCTACGAGCAGTACTTC. This chain joins TRBV5-1 and TRBJ2-7; no clear D gene. The CDR3 is 14 residues long. Germline CDR1 is SGHRS and CDR2 is YFSETQ. The germline V and J ends were trimmed by 4 bases and 2 bases, with 13 bases remaining between them. The full variable domain, rest sourced from reference TRBV5-1 and TRBJ2-7, is KAGVTQTPRYLIKTRGQQVTLSCSPISGHRSVSWYQQTPGQGLQFLFEYFSETQRNKGNFPGRFSGRQFSNSRSEMNVSTLELGDSALYLCASSLQIEAYEQYFGPGTRLTVT.

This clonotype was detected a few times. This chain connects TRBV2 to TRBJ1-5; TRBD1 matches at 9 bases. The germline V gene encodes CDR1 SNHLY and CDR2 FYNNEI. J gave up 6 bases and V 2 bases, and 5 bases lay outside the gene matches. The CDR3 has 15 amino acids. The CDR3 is CASSESTGGIQPQHF. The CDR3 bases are TGTGCCAGCAGTGAATCTACAGGGGGCATTCAGCCCCAGCATTTT.

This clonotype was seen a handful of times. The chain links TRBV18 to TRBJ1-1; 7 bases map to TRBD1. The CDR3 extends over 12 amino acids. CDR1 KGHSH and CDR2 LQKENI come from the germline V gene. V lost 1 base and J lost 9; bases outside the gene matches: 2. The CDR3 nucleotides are TGTGCCAGCTCACCACTGGGACAGCAAGCTTTCTTT. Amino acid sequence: CASSPLGQQAFF. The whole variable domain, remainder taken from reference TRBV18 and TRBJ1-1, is NAGVMQNPRHLVRRRGQEARLRCSPMKGHSHVYWYRQLPEEGLKFMVYLQKENIIDESGMPKERFSAEFPKEGPSILRIQQVVRGDSAAYFCASSPLGQQAFFGQGTRLTVV.

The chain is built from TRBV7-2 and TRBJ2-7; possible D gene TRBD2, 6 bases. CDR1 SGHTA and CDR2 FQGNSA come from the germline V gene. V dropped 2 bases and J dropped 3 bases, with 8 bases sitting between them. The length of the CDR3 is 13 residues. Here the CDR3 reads CASSLRRDYEQYF. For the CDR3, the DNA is TGTGCCAGCAGCTTAAGGCGGGACTACGAGCAGTACTTC.

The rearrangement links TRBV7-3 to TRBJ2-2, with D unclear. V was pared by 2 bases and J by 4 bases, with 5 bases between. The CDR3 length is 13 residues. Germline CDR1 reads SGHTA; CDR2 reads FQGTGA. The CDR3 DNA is TGTGCCAGCAGCTTAGCCCCCACCGGGGAGCTGTTTTTT. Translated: CASSLAPTGELFF.

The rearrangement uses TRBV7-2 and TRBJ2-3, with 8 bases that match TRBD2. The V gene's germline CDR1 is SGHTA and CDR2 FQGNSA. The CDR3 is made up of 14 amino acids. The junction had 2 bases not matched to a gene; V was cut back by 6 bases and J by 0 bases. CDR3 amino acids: CASRSGGSTDTQYF. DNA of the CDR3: TGTGCCAGCAGGTCGGGAGGGAGCACAGATACGCAGTATTTT.

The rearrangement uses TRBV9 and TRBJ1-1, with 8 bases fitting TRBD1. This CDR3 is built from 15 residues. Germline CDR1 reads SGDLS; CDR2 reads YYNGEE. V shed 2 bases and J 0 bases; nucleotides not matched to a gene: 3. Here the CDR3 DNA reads TGTGCCAGCAGCGTGACAGGGGCTATGAACACTGAAGCTTTCTTT. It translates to CASSVTGAMNTEAFF. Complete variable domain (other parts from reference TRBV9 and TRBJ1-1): DSGVTQTPKHLITATGQRVTLRCSPRSGDLSVYWYQQSLDQGLQFLIQYYNGEERAKGNILERFSAQQFPDLHSELNLSSLELGDSALYFCASSVTGAMNTEAFFGQGTRLTVV.

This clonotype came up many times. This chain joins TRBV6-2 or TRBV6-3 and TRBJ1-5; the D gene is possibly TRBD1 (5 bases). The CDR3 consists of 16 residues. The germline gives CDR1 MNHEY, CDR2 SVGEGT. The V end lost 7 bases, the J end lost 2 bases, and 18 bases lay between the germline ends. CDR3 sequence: CASTFGPGRGNQPQHF. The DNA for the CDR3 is TGTGCCAGCACCTTTGGACCGGGGCGGGGCAATCAGCCCCAGCATTTT.

The CDR3 loop reads CASRAGTDYEQYF. For the CDR3, the DNA is TGTGCCAGCCGAGCCGGGACAGACTACGAGCAGTACTTC. V is TRBV27 and J is TRBJ2-7; 7 nucleotides align to TRBD1. V gave up 8 bases and J gave up 3 bases; unmatched junction bases: 7. Germline V lookup: CDR1 MNHEY, CDR2 SMNVEV (reference sequence). There are 13 residues in the CDR3.

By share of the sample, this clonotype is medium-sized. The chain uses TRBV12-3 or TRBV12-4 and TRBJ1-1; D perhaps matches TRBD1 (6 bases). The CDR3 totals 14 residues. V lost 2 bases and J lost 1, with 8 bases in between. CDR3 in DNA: TGTGCCAGCAGTTTATGGGACACGAACACTGAAGCTTTCTTT. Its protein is CASSLWDTNTEAFF.

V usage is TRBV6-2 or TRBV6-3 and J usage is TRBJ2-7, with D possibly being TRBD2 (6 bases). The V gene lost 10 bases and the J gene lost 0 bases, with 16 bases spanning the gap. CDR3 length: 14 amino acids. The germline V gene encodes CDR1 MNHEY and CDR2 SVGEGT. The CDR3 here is CANKNAGPSYEQYF. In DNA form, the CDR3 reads TGTGCCAACAAAAACGCGGGACCCTCCTACGAGCAGTACTTC.

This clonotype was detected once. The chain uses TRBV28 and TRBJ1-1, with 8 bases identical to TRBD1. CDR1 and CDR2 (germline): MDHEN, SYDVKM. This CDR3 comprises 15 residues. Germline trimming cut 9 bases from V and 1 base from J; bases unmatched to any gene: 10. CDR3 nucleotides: TGTGCCAGTACACTACGGGACAGGAGGAACACTGAAGCTTTCTTT. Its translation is CASTLRDRRNTEAFF.

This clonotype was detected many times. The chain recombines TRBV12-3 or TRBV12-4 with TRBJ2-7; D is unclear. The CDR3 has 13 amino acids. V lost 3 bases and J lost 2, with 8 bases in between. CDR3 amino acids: CASSFANPYEQYF. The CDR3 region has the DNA TGTGCCAGCAGTTTTGCCAATCCCTACGAGCAGTACTTC.

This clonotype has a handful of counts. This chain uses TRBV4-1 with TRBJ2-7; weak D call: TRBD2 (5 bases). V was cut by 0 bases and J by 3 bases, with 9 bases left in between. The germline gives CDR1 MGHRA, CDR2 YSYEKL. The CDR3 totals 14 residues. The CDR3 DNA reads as TGCGCCAGCAGCCAAGATGAGGGCTACTACGAGCAGTACTTC. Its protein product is CASSQDEGYYEQYF.

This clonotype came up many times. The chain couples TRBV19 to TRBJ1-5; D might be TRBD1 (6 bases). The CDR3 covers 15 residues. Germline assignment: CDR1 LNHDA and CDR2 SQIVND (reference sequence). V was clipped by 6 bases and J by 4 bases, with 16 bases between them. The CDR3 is CASRQGPRGNQPQHF. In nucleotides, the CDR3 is TGTGCCAGTAGGCAGGGACCTAGGGGGAATCAGCCCCAGCATTTT.

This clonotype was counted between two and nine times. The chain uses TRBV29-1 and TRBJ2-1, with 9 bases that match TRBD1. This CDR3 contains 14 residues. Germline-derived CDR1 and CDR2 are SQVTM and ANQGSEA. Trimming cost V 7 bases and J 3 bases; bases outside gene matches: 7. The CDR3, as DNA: TGCAGCGGAGGGACAGGGCTGAGCTACAATGAGCAGTTCTTC. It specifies CSGGTGLSYNEQFF.

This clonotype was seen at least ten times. CDR3 amino acids: CASSAHQGNQPQHF. The DNA for the CDR3 is TGTGCCAGCAGCGCTCACCAGGGTAACCAGCCCCAGCATTTT. V usage is TRBV12-3 or TRBV12-4 and J usage is TRBJ1-5; tentative D call: TRBD1 (5 bases). The CDR3 contains 14 residues. Deletions cut 6 bases from V and 7 bases from J, with 16 bases between.

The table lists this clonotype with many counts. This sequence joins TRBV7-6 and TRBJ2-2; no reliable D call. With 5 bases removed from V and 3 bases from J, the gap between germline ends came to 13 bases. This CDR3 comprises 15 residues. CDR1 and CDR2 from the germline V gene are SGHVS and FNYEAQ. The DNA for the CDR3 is TGTGCCAGCAGCCCCACCGTGGGTGACACCGGGGAGCTGTTTTTT. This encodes CASSPTVGDTGELFF.

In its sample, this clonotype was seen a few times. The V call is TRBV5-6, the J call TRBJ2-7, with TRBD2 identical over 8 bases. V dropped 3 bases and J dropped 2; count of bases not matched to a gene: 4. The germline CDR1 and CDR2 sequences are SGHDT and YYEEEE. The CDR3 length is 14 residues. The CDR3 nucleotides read TGTGCCAGCAGCTATAGCGGGGTCCCCTACGAGCAGTACTTC. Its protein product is CASSYSGVPYEQYF.